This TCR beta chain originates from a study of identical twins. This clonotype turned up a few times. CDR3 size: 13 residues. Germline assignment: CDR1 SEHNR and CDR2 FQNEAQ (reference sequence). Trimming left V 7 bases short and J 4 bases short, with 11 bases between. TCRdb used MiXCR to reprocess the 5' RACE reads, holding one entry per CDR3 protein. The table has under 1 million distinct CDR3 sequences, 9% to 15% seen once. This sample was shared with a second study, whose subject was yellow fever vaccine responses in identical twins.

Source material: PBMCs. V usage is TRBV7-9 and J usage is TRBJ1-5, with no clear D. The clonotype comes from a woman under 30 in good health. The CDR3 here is CASTQRQNQPQHF. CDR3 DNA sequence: TGTGCCAGCACCCAGCGGCAGAATCAGCCCCAGCATTTT. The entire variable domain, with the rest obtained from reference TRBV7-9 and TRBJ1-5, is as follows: DTGVSQNPRHKITKRGQNVTFRCDPISEHNRLYWYRQTLGQGPEFLTYFQNEAQLEKSRLLSDRFSAERPKGSFSTLEIQRTEQGDSAMYLCASTQRQNQPQHFGDGTRLSIL.